These T cell receptor beta chains were read from a single sample in a study of radiation and T cells in renal cell carcinoma. TCRdb keeps only in-frame clones here, not all; method: immunoSEQ multiplex PCR. The sample gives roughly 58,000 clones, roughly 80% of which show up once; approximately 6.6% is in the top ten. The sample consisted of blood, taken from a patient whose treatment included radiotherapy and nephrectomy. The receptors were sampled from a man aged 60 to 69 with renal cell carcinoma. The CDR3 runs from the conserved cysteine through the conserved F or W. A D gene is named only where the DNA matches it firmly. Clone sizes are given selectively: once, few, many, or a class where the clone is expanded.

length	size	D	V	J	DNA	CDR3
18	-	-	TRBV7-2	TRBJ2-5	TGTGCCAGCATCCCTTTACTGGCGGGGGACAGAAGTCAAGAGACCCAGTACTTC	CASIPLLAGDRSQETQYF
14	-	TRBD2	TRBV10-2	TRBJ2-1	TGCGCCAGCAGTGCGCTAGCGGGAGGATATGAGCAGTTCTTC	CASSALAGGYEQFF
17	-	-	TRBV7-3	TRBJ2-2	-	CASSPINLGTGTGELFF
14	-	TRBD1	TRBV10-3	TRBJ1-2	TGTGCCATCAGGAAGGACAGGAGTAACTATGGCTACACCTTC	CAIRKDRSNYGYTF
15	-	-	TRBV7-9	TRBJ1-2	TGTGCCAGCAGCTTAGACTTGTCAATCGGCTATGGCTACACCTTC	CASSLDLSIGYGYTF
13	-	-	TRBV29-1	TRBJ1-1	TGCAGCGTGAGTACAGGCATGAACACTGAAGCTTTCTTT	CSVSTGMNTEAFF
16	-	TRBD1	TRBV11-3	TRBJ1-1	TGTGCCAGCAGCTTATCTCCGGGACAGGCAAACACTGAAGCTTTCTTT	CASSLSPGQANTEAFF
17	-	TRBD2	TRBV5-1	TRBJ2-2	TGCGCCAGCAGCTTGGCGAGCGGGAGGCTTCGCACCGGGGAGCTGTTTTTT	CASSLASGRLRTGELFF
14	-	-	TRBV5-1	TRBJ2-5	TGCGCCAGCAGCTTGGGCAGGATTCAAGAGACCCAGTACTTC	CASSLGRIQETQYF
16	-	TRBD2	TRBV12-5	TRBJ2-5	TGTGCTAGTGGTTTGCGGCTAGCGGGGAACCAAGAGACCCAGTACTTC	CASGLRLAGNQETQYF
14	-	-	TRBV19	TRBJ2-1	TGTGCCAGTAGTATAGATACTACTCGTGAGGAGCAGTTCTTC	CASSIDTTREEQFF
15	-	-	TRBV29-1	TRBJ2-1	TGCAGCGTCCCCGGGAAGACCAGCTCCTACAATGAGCAGTTCTTC	CSVPGKTSSYNEQFF
15	-	-	TRBV25-1	TRBJ1-6	TGTGCCAGCAGTGAATATCGGGCTGCGGATTCACCCCTCCACTTT	CASSEYRAADSPLHF
13	-	-	TRBV5-1	TRBJ1-5	TGCGCCAGCAGCGTTCGGGGCAATCAGCCCCAGCATTTT	CASSVRGNQPQHF
16	-	TRBD1	TRBV6-6	TRBJ2-6	TGTGCCAGCAGCCCCACCGGACAGGTCGGGGCCAACGTCCTGACTTTC	CASSPTGQVGANVLTF
11	few	-	TRBV19	TRBJ1-1	TGTGCCAGCCTAGGATACACTGAAGCTTTCTTT	CASLGYTEAFF
14	once	TRBD1	TRBV19	TRBJ1-6	TGTGCCAGTAGTAGACAGGGGAGGAATTCACCCCTCCACTTT	CASSRQGRNSPLHF
15	-	-	TRBV14	TRBJ2-2	TGTGCCAGCAGCCAAGGGCTCTTGAACACCGGGGAGCTGTTTTTT	CASSQGLLNTGELFF
14	-	-	TRBV6-5	TRBJ2-1	TGTGCCAGCAGTTACTCGACCAGGGCCGATGAGCAGTTCTTC	CASSYSTRADEQFF
17	-	TRBD1	TRBV25-1	TRBJ2-2	TGTGCCAGCAGTAGACAGGGTCGGGCTTTGAACACCGGGGAGCTGTTTTTT	CASSRQGRALNTGELFF
16	few	TRBD2	TRBV19	TRBJ2-2	TGTGCCAGTAGTATAAGACTAGCGGGAGACACCGGGGAGCTGTTTTTT	CASSIRLAGDTGELFF
13	-	-	TRBV7-2	TRBJ1-2	TGTGCCAGCAGCTTCGACAGGCAAGATGGCTACACCTTC	CASSFDRQDGYTF
16	-	-	TRBV28	TRBJ2-4	TGTGCCAGCAGCCTTGACAGGATGTCGGGCAAAAACATTCAGTACTTC	CASSLDRMSGKNIQYF
15	-	-	TRBV2	TRBJ1-4	TGTGCCAGCACCCCCAACCACGGAGTAAATGAAAAACTGTTTTTT	CASTPNHGVNEKLFF
17	-	-	TRBV2	TRBJ2-1	TGTGCCAGCAGTGAGGTGACCGGGACATCCTCCTACAATGAGCAGTTCTTC	CASSEVTGTSSYNEQFF
12	-	-	TRBV11-2	TRBJ2-1	TGTGCCAGCAGCTTGGGGCGGGATGAGCAGTTCTTC	CASSLGRDEQFF
14	-	-	TRBV5-4	TRBJ2-5	TGTGCCAGCAGCTGGGGCGTGGGGGGAGAGACCCAGTACTTC	CASSWGVGGETQYF
15	-	TRBD1	TRBV19	TRBJ1-5	TGTGCCAGTAGTACCGGGACAGGGGGGGAATGGCCCCAGCATTTT	CASSTGTGGEWPQHF
15	-	TRBD2	TRBV18	TRBJ2-3	TGTGCCAGCTCACCACCTAGCGGGAGCACAGATACGCAGTATTTT	CASSPPSGSTDTQYF
17	-	-	TRBV27	TRBJ2-7	TGTGCCAGCAGTCCCCGAGGAGAGGCGAGGGCCTCCTACGAGCAGTACTTC	CASSPRGEARASYEQYF
17	-	-	TRBV6-1	TRBJ2-6	TGTGCCAGCAGTGAAGCGATTTGGGGGGCCGGGGCCAACGTCCTGACTTTC	CASSEAIWGAGANVLTF
14	-	-	TRBV10-3	TRBJ1-2	TGTGCCATCAGTGAGCGAGGGACGGGATATGGCTACACCTTC	CAISERGTGYGYTF
14	-	-	TRBV11-3	TRBJ1-3	TGTGCCAGCAGCTTCGGATCCGGCGAAAACACCATATATTTT	CASSFGSGENTIYF
12	-	-	TRBV21-1	TRBJ1-4	TGTGCCAGCAGCAAAGTCGTTTGGTGGGTGTTTTTT	CASSKVVWWVFF
14	-	-	TRBV5-1	TRBJ1-2	TGCGCCAGCAGCGGGATGGCAGAATCCTATGGCTACACCTTC	CASSGMAESYGYTF
13	-	-	TRBV15	TRBJ2-6	TGTGCCACCAGCAGAGATGGGGCCAACGTCCTGACTTTC	CATSRDGANVLTF
15	few	-	TRBV19	TRBJ1-3	TGTGCCAGCGGCGAGGGAGGGTGGTCTGGAAACACCATATATTTT	CASGEGGWSGNTIYF
17	-	-	TRBV11-3	TRBJ2-1	TGTGCCAGCAGCCCCAGGGCGGTGAGTGGGGGGACCTCTGAGCAGTTCTTC	CASSPRAVSGGTSEQFF
15	-	-	TRBV30	TRBJ2-2	TGTGCCTGGAGCTACAGGGCAGGGAACACCGGGGAGCTGTTTTTT	CAWSYRAGNTGELFF